Given below is one T cell receptor beta chain in context. Per the study methods: Amplification from reference gene primers served as the basis for estimated nucleated cell counts. The protocol was immunoSEQ multiplex PCR, while the TCRdb copy is restricted to in-frame clones and leaves out a portion. V, J and clone size reflect that table, while D and trimming were determined from the DNA. The table records fewer than 200,000 clones, about 90% of them present only once. This sample was included in a study of blood T cell repertoires in COVID-19. Study-wide background: Acute-phase and convalescent COVID-19 samples originated in the United States, Italy and Spain. T cells, B-cell-depleted T cells, or PBMCs supplied cDNA or gDNA.

Germline CDR1 is SGHRS and CDR2 is YFSETQ. The CDR3 has 15 residues. V shed 0 bases and J shed 1 base, with 11 bases lying between them. This clonotype was sampled from a man between 40 and 49 years old with active or convalescent COVID-19. Sequenced input: peripheral blood. The gene calls are TRBV5-1 and TRBJ2-7; maybe TRBD1 (6 bases). The CDR3 reads CASSLVQGSSYEQYF. The CDR3 DNA reads TGCGCCAGCAGCTTGGTCCAGGGGAGTTCCTACGAGCAGTACTTC.